The 3 T cell receptor beta chains given below trace back to one sample, sequenced in a study of Ad26.COV2.S vaccination and SARS-CoV-2 variants. The treatment was: 15 to 20 received Ad26.COV2.S at low or high dose, single or two shots; about 5 received placebo; per-sample allocation not given. Day 63 after the first vaccine or placebo injection was the time point for sampling. Assay: immunoSEQ multiplex PCR; the TCRdb copy retains only in-frame clones and omits some. The sample includes hundreds of thousands of clones, 90% of them seen just once. Source: peripheral blood, taken in a trial of Ad26.COV2.S vaccine versus placebo. Every receptor here comes from a person aged 18-65 years who received the Ad26.COV2.S COVID-19 vaccine or a placebo.

The J gene is TRBJ2-1, the V gene TRBV27, with D unclear. This CDR3 has 14 residues. Germline V gene data show CDR1 as MNHEY and CDR2 as SMNVEV (reference sequence). Deletions cut 1 base from V and 5 bases from J, with 9 bases between. The CDR3 region is CASSLLMGNNEQFF. DNA for the CDR3: TGTGCCAGCAGTTTATTGATGGGAAACAATGAGCAGTTCTTC.

The chain couples TRBV5-4 to TRBJ1-2; TRBD1 might be the D (5 bases). V was trimmed by 2 bases and J by 0 bases, leaving 14 bases between them. This CDR3 has 16 residues. The V gene's germline CDR1 is SGHNT and CDR2 YYREEE (reference sequence). CDR3 sequence reads: CASSFGPKTANYGYTF. The CDR3 region has the DNA TGTGCCAGCAGCTTCGGTCCCAAGACAGCTAACTATGGCTACACCTTC.

The chain combines TRBV29-1 with TRBJ1-4, with D unclear. The CDR3 covers 12 residues. Germline CDR1 SQVTM, CDR2 ANQGSEA. The ends were cut back, 1 base at V and 10 bases at J, with 10 bases in the middle. The CDR3 here is CSVEGVGGKLFF. DNA for the CDR3: TGCAGCGTTGAAGGGGTGGGCGGAAAACTGTTTTTT.